One and the same sample provided the 30 T cell receptor beta chains below, sequenced in a study of cytomegalovirus exposure and HLA in healthy donors. Amplification used 60 Vbeta primers and 13 Jbeta primers. Here immunoSEQ multiplex PCR was the method, and the copy in TCRdb shows in-frame clones only, minus some. In the table there are some 35,000 clones, about 72% of which are singletons. Specimen: PBMCs. The origin of the receptors is a young man in good health and CMV-seronegative.

For the CDR3, the DNA is TGTGCCAGCAGCCGCCGGGACAGACCCTACGAGCAGTACTTC. Its protein product is CASSRRDRPYEQYF. The chain joins TRBV5-4 to TRBJ2-7, with TRBD1 matching over 7 bases. V dropped 4 bases and J dropped 2; count of bases not matched to a gene: 6. The CDR3 covers 14 residues. Germline values: CDR1 SGHNT, CDR2 YYREEE (reference sequence).

V gene TRBV6-6 combines with J gene TRBJ1-5, with a possible D match to TRBD1 (5 bases). This CDR3 contains 15 residues. CDR1 and CDR2 from the germline V gene are MNHNY and SVGAGI (reference sequence). V dropped 4 bases and J dropped 4 bases, with 14 bases sitting between them. DNA of the CDR3: TGTGCCAGCAGTTTGGGGCTACTCGGGAATCAGCCCCAGCATTTT. Residues: CASSLGLLGNQPQHF.

This clone was recorded only once. The DNA for the CDR3 is TGTGCCAGCAGCTTACCCAGCAGGGGCACTGAAGCTTTCTTT. It translates to CASSLPSRGTEAFF. This chain joins TRBV7-9 and TRBJ1-1, with a tentative D call TRBD1 (6 bases). Trimming pared 2 bases from V and 4 bases from J, leaving 11 bases between. The CDR3 totals 14 residues. The V gene's germline CDR1 is SEHNR and CDR2 FQNEAQ (reference sequence). The entire variable domain, with the rest obtained from reference TRBV7-9 and TRBJ1-1, is as follows: DTGVSQNPRHKITKRGQNVTFRCDPISEHNRLYWYRQTLGQGPEFLTYFQNEAQLEKSRLLSDRFSAERPKGSFSTLEIQRTEQGDSAMYLCASSLPSRGTEAFFGQGTRLTVV.

The chain is built from TRBV5-1 and TRBJ2-7; D perhaps matches TRBD2 (6 bases). The CDR3 runs to 14 residues. Per the germline V gene, CDR1 is SGHRS and CDR2 is YFSETQ. Trimming cost V 4 bases and J 0 bases, with 11 bases left between them. Here the CDR3 reads CASSEAGSSYEQYF. For the CDR3, the DNA is TGCGCCAGCAGCGAAGCGGGCAGCTCCTACGAGCAGTACTTC.

The chain has TRBV5-6 and TRBJ2-3; 9 bases are shared with TRBD2. The CDR3 covers 16 residues. Trimming at V came to 0 bases and at J to 5 bases, leaving 7 bases not matched to a gene. Per germline, CDR1 SGHDT and CDR2 YYEEEE. CDR3 protein: CASSLAETSGVDTQYF. The CDR3 DNA follows: TGTGCCAGCAGCTTGGCCGAGACTAGCGGAGTAGATACGCAGTATTTT.

V and J are TRBV5-1 and TRBJ2-1; a possible D gene is TRBD1 (6 bases). The CDR3 runs to 13 residues. Trimming left V 3 bases short and J 4 bases short, with 8 bases between. From germline, CDR1 is SGHRS and CDR2 YFSETQ. CDR3 nucleotides: TGCGCCAGCAGCTGGGACACTTACAATGAGCAGTTCTTC. This translates into CASSWDTYNEQFF.

This chain links TRBV4-1 with TRBJ1-1; D is undetermined. Germline V gene lookup returns CDR1 MGHRA and CDR2 YSYEKL. CDR3 size: 16 residues. The ends were cut back, 1 base at V and 7 bases at J, with 19 bases in the middle. This CDR3 is CASSQASGVVVGEAFF. The CDR3 DNA sequence: TGCGCCAGCAGCCAAGCCTCCGGGGTGGTAGTCGGTGAAGCTTTCTTT.

The count of this clone is one. This sequence joins TRBV28 and TRBJ2-7, with TRBD1 matching over 9 bases. CDR1 is MDHEN and CDR2 is SYDVKM in the germline V gene. The CDR3 covers 17 residues. The trim removed 8 bases at V and 4 bases at J, leaving 18 bases unmatched. CDR3 loop: CASRSSEGGTGFYEQYF. DNA of the CDR3: TGTGCCAGCCGCTCATCAGAAGGGGGGACAGGGTTTTACGAGCAGTACTTC.

Remarks on this clone: Germline and junction disagree at one end, which may indicate a read error. The chain couples TRBV7-9 to TRBJ2-7, with 10 bases that match TRBD2. Looked up from germline, CDR1 is SEHNR and CDR2 is FQNEAQ (reference sequence). CDR3 length: 14 residues. The CDR3 sequence is CASSLAGADYEQYF. DNA of the CDR3: TGTGCCAGCAGCCTAGCGGGAGCCGACTACGAGCAGTACTTC.

The chain links TRBV6-6 to TRBJ2-7, with a possible D match to TRBD1 (5 bases). This CDR3 region has 14 residues. The ends were cut back, 2 bases at V and 0 bases at J, with 8 bases in the middle. Germline V gene lookup returns CDR1 MNHNY and CDR2 SVGAGI (reference sequence). The CDR3 reads CASSYPTVSYEQYF. CDR3 coding DNA: TGTGCCAGCAGTTACCCGACAGTCTCCTACGAGCAGTACTTC.

The rearrangement joins TRBV4-2 to TRBJ2-3; 8 bases agree with TRBD2. Per the germline V gene, CDR1 is LGHNA and CDR2 is YNFKEQ. The trim removed 0 bases at V and 10 bases at J, leaving 9 bases unmatched. The CDR3 loop spans 15 amino acids. This CDR3 is CASSQDPGRALAQYF. In nucleotides, the CDR3 is TGTGCCAGCAGCCAAGATCCCGGGAGGGCCTTGGCGCAGTATTTT.

The genes are TRBV29-1 and TRBJ2-6, with TRBD1 matching 11 bases. After removal of 1 base from V and 0 bases from J, the junction contained 5 bases not matched to a gene. In germline, CDR1 is SQVTM, CDR2 ANQGSEA. The CDR3 extends over 18 amino acids. The CDR3: CSVEAVGQGASGANVLTF. The CDR3 nucleotides read TGCAGCGTTGAAGCCGTTGGACAGGGGGCCTCTGGGGCCAACGTCCTGACTTTC.

The chain has TRBV29-1 and TRBJ2-1; a possible D gene is TRBD2 (6 bases). Trimming took off 4 bases at V and 6 bases at J, with 16 bases between the two ends. The CDR3 sequence is 14 residues long. In germline, CDR1 is SQVTM, CDR2 ANQGSEA. CDR3 amino acids: CSVVRGLGSNEQFF. CDR3 DNA: TGCAGCGTTGTTAGAGGGCTCGGGAGCAATGAGCAGTTCTTC.

The sample holds one count of this clone. The V gene is TRBV6-1, the J gene TRBJ1-1; 10 bases match TRBD1. CDR3 length: 15 residues. Germline V gene sequence: CDR1 MNHNS, CDR2 SASEGT. The trim removed 5 bases at V and 4 bases at J, leaving 7 bases unmatched. The CDR3 DNA reads TGTGCCAGCAGTCCAACCCGGGACAGGGGCACTGAAGCTTTCTTT. It specifies CASSPTRDRGTEAFF.

The CDR3: CASRVSQGADYGYTF. For the CDR3, the DNA is TGTGCCAGCAGAGTTTCCCAGGGGGCAGACTATGGCTACACCTTC. The rearrangement joins TRBV2 to TRBJ1-2; 8 positions agree with TRBD1. J gave up 3 bases and V 6 bases, and 9 bases lay outside the gene matches. The germline gives CDR1 SNHLY, CDR2 FYNNEI. This CDR3 comprises 15 residues.

This sequence joins TRBV9 and TRBJ2-2; the D is unclear. CDR1 SGDLS and CDR2 YYNGEE come from the germline V gene. CDR3 size: 16 residues. The germline V and J ends were trimmed by 0 bases and 4 bases, with 13 bases remaining between them. CDR3 residues: CASSVGAATLTGELFF. The DNA of the CDR3 is TGTGCCAGCAGCGTAGGAGCTGCCACGCTCACCGGGGAGCTGTTTTTT.

This clone turned up a few times. CDR3: CASRTAFEGNQPQHF. In nucleotides, the CDR3 is TGTGCCAGCAGGACGGCCTTTGAGGGCAATCAGCCCCAGCATTTT. V gene TRBV6-5 combines with J gene TRBJ1-5; D is undetermined. From germline, CDR1 is MNHEY and CDR2 SVGAGI. Between the trimmed V and J ends, which lost 6 bases and 2 bases, there was a span of 14 bases. The CDR3 has 15 amino acids.

This clone was picked up one time. The rearrangement uses TRBV5-1 and TRBJ2-6; D is unresolved. V was cut by 0 bases and J by 2 bases, with 12 bases left in between. The germline V gene encodes CDR1 SGHRS and CDR2 YFSETQ. The CDR3 is made up of 17 amino acids. The CDR3 reads CASSLVASSAGANVLTF. CDR3 DNA sequence: TGCGCCAGCAGCTTGGTAGCTTCGTCGGCTGGGGCCAACGTCCTGACTTTC.

V and J are TRBV7-6 and TRBJ2-5; TRBD2 is a possible D gene (5 bases). The length of the CDR3 is 13 residues. V was pared by 2 bases and J by 7 bases, with 11 bases between. Germline CDR1 and CDR2: SGHVS and FNYEAQ. The CDR3, as DNA: TGTGCCAGCAGCTTAAATAAGGCGGGGACCCAGTACTTC. Amino acid sequence: CASSLNKAGTQYF.

The chain has TRBV7-4 and TRBJ2-7; 7 bases match TRBD2. The germline gives CDR1 SGHVT, CDR2 SQSDAQ. The ends lost 3 bases at V and 2 bases at J; junction bases unmatched: 4. The CDR3 is 14 residues long. DNA of the CDR3: TGTGCCAGCAGCTTGGGTGGGGGGGCCTACGAGCAGTACTTC. It encodes CASSLGGGAYEQYF. Filled out from reference TRBV7-4 and TRBJ2-7, the complete variable domain reads GAGVSQSPRYKVAKRGRDVALRCDSISGHVTLYWYRQTLGQGSEVLTYSQSDAQRDKSGRPSGRFSAERPERSVSTLKIQRTEQGDSAVYLCASSLGGGAYEQYFGPGTRLTVT.

The J gene is TRBJ2-5, the V gene TRBV2; 9 bases fit TRBD1. Germline assignment: CDR1 SNHLY and CDR2 FYNNEI. The CDR3 consists of 14 residues. The junction had 7 bases not matched to a gene; V was cut back by 6 bases and J by 5 bases. The chain's CDR3 is CASSLQGAQETQYF. The CDR3 DNA sequence: TGTGCCAGCAGCCTACAGGGGGCGCAGGAGACCCAGTACTTC.

The V gene is TRBV7-2, the J gene TRBJ1-1; D is ambiguous. The length of the CDR3 is 14 residues. Trimming shortened V by 5 bases and J by 0 bases, and 10 bases separated the two germline ends. CDR1 SGHTA and CDR2 FQGNSA come from the germline V gene. For the CDR3, the DNA is TGTGCCAGCAGCGTGGGAGGACTGAACACTGAAGCTTTCTTT. Residues: CASSVGGLNTEAFF.

The rearrangement uses TRBV15 and TRBJ2-1, with 7 bases fitting TRBD1. Germline values: CDR1 LNHNV, CDR2 YYDKDF (reference sequence). CDR3 length equals 15 residues. The V and J ends lost 3 bases and 4 bases, in that order; junction bases with no gene match: 6. The CDR3 region is CATSRGDSGYNEQFF. Here the CDR3 DNA reads TGTGCCACCAGCAGGGGGGACAGCGGATACAATGAGCAGTTCTTC.

This chain connects TRBV2 to TRBJ1-1; a weak D match, TRBD1 (6 bases). Germline CDR1 and CDR2: SNHLY and FYNNEI. V lost 4 bases and J 0 bases, leaving 21 bases between the germline ends. The CDR3 is 18 residues long. The CDR3 DNA reads TGTGCCAGCAGTGGGCCCCGGGCGGGGGGCGCCATGAACACTGAAGCTTTCTTT. This sequence encodes CASSGPRAGGAMNTEAFF.

The chain couples TRBV5-1 to TRBJ2-5; TRBD2 aligns across 14 bases. J lost 5 bases, V lost 2 bases, and 5 bases had no gene match. The V gene's germline CDR1 is SGHRS and CDR2 YFSETQ. The CDR3 consists of 16 residues. The DNA of the CDR3 is TGCGCCAGCAGCTTAGCGGGACTAGCGGGAGTGGAGACCCAGTACTTC. Its translation is CASSLAGLAGVETQYF.

J is TRBJ1-5 and V is TRBV2; 11 nucleotides match TRBD1. J gave up 6 bases and V 4 bases, and 2 bases lay outside the gene matches. Germline CDR1 SNHLY, CDR2 FYNNEI. CDR3 length: 14 residues. CDR3 nucleotide sequence: TGTGCCAGCAGTGGGGACAGGGGGAGTCAGCCCCAGCATTTT. Translated: CASSGDRGSQPQHF.

This clone is medium-sized. In the same sample, other DNA sequences code for this CDR3. The genes are TRBV5-6 and TRBJ1-1; no definite D call. V lost 2 bases and J lost 5, with 7 bases in between. CDR1 and CDR2 (germline): SGHDT, YYEEEE. The CDR3 runs 12 residues. CDR3 DNA sequence: TGTGCCAGCAGCTTAAGAGGGACTGAAGCTTTCTTT. Translated: CASSLRGTEAFF.

The table lists this clone with a few counts. The chain carries TRBV7-9 and TRBJ1-4; 10 nucleotides match TRBD1. Germline-derived CDR1 and CDR2 are SEHNR and FQNEAQ (reference sequence). This CDR3 spans 15 amino acids. V was pared by 5 bases and J by 7 bases, with 7 bases of the junction left unmatched. The CDR3 loop reads CASSMGQGTGEKLFF. The CDR3 DNA sequence: TGTGCCAGCAGCATGGGACAGGGGACGGGTGAAAAACTGTTTTTT.

The chain combines TRBV18 with TRBJ2-3; D might be TRBD1 (6 bases). CDR3 length: 13 amino acids. CDR1 is KGHSH and CDR2 is LQKENI in the germline V gene. The V gene lost 4 bases and the J gene lost 5 bases, with 10 bases spanning the gap. The DNA for the CDR3 is TGTGCCAGCTCACTGAGCAGGGGAGATACGCAGTATTTT. Translation gives CASSLSRGDTQYF.

The chain couples TRBV4-2 to TRBJ2-3, with 7 bases fitting TRBD2. Per the germline V gene, CDR1 is LGHNA and CDR2 is YNFKEQ. This CDR3 has 14 amino acids. J lost 4 bases, V lost 8 bases, and 9 bases had no gene match. CDR3 nucleotides: TGTGCCAGCCGCGCGGGGAGGGAAGCAGATACGCAGTATTTT. This sequence encodes CASRAGREADTQYF.